This TCR beta chain was obtained from a study of T-cell memory formation after mild COVID-19. Study-level points and caveats: Memory cells collected pre-infection included some clones that later responded, suggesting cross-reactive memory joined. Second-wave clones that peaked on day 37 lacked confirmed SARS-CoV-2 specificity.

From 5'RACE with constant-segment primers came TCR alpha and TCR beta cDNA libraries that carried sample barcodes and UMIs. From the 5' RACE reads, TCRdb called clonotypes with MiXCR, one entry per CDR3 protein. The table shows 310,000 or so distinct CDR3 sequences, with around a sixth occurring only once. As regards this clonotype: Its target is unknown.

Germline V gene lookup returns CDR1 SGHTA and CDR2 FQGNSA. V was clipped by 5 bases and J by 4 bases, with 14 bases between them. This CDR3 spans 15 amino acids. The clonotype comes from a man between 18 and 35 years old who had mild COVID-19 (a few samples of this study predate the infection). Cell type and time point are not known. The chain uses TRBV7-2 and TRBJ2-2; D is uncertain. The sequencing sample was made of PBMCs or a T cell subset sorted from them (not recorded which). The CDR3 DNA follows: TGTGCCAGCAGCCCACTACCCTCAGGCACCGGGGAGCTGTTTTTT. Translated, it gives CASSPLPSGTGELFF. Full variable domain (outside the CDR3, taken from reference TRBV7-2 and TRBJ2-2): GAGVSQSPSNKVTEKGKDVELRCDPISGHTALYWYRQSLGQGLEFLIYFQGNSAPDKSGLPSDRFSAERTGGSVSTLTIQRTQQEDSAVYLCASSPLPSGTGELFFGEGSRLTVL.